These 17 T cell receptor beta chains were all obtained from the same sample, sequenced in a study of response to subunit inactivated influenza vaccine. In TCRdb, the RT-PCR reads were re-called with MiXCR into one record per CDR3 protein. The sample lists roughly 630,000 distinct CDR3 sequences; less than 15% were seen once. Sample: PBMCs from blood, taken 14 to 15 days before vaccination. The receptors derive from a man aged 45-65 years who received an inactivated influenza vaccine.

The chain combines TRBV3-1 with TRBJ2-3; no clear D. Germline lookup yields CDR1 LGHDT and CDR2 YNNKEL (reference sequence). This CDR3 has 16 residues. V was trimmed by 4 bases and J by 0 bases, leaving 14 bases between them. The DNA for the CDR3 is TGTGCCAGCAGCCCCCGGGCGGCCGCTAGCACAGATACGCAGTATTTT. Residues: CASSPRAAASTDTQYF.

This clonotype was seen only a few times. The rearrangement uses TRBV6-1 and TRBJ2-1; D remains unclear. Germline lookup yields CDR1 MNHNS and CDR2 SASEGT. The CDR3 spans 10 residues. Trimming took 9 bases from V and 5 from J, leaving 5 bases between them. This chain's CDR3 is CASVHNEQFF. The CDR3 DNA follows: TGTGCCAGTGTGCACAATGAGCAGTTCTTC.

This clonotype was recorded a few times. This chain links TRBV7-3 with TRBJ2-2; 7 bases align to TRBD2. The CDR3 sequence is 15 residues long. Germline V gives CDR1 SGHTA, CDR2 FQGTGA. Trimming removed 4 bases from V and 4 bases from J; junction bases left unmatched: 6. The chain's CDR3 is CASSSLSGGTGELFF. In DNA form, the CDR3 reads TGTGCCAGCAGCTCTCTATCGGGAGGCACCGGGGAGCTGTTTTTT.

V and J are TRBV20-1 and TRBJ2-1; TRBD2 agrees at 7 bases. This CDR3 has 14 amino acids. J was trimmed by 2 bases and V by 3 bases; bases with no gene match: 4. Germline CDR1 is DFQATT and CDR2 is SNEGSKA (reference sequence). CDR3 sequence reads: CSASGRLTYNEQFF. As DNA, the CDR3 is TGCAGTGCTAGCGGGAGGTTAACCTACAATGAGCAGTTCTTC.

A few counts support this clonotype. The J gene is TRBJ2-5, the V gene TRBV7-2; the D gene is possibly TRBD1 (5 bases). CDR1 is SGHTA, CDR2 FQGNSA, per germline. The CDR3 totals 13 residues. V lost 6 bases and J lost 1, with 9 bases in between. This CDR3 is CASSRQTQETQYF. The DNA of the CDR3 is TGTGCCAGCAGTCGACAGACCCAAGAGACCCAGTACTTC.

The V and J genes are TRBV6-1 and TRBJ2-2; 7 positions match TRBD2. CDR3 length equals 13 residues. Germline CDR1 is MNHNS and CDR2 is SASEGT. Trimming removed 8 bases from V and 9 bases from J; junction bases left unmatched: 9. CDR3 in DNA: TGTGCCAGCCGGGACTATAAAGACCGGGAGCTGTTTTTT. The encoded protein is CASRDYKDRELFF.

The rearrangement joins TRBV7-9 to TRBJ2-3, with D uncertain. The CDR3 is 12 amino acids. Between the trimmed V and J ends, which lost 2 bases and 4 bases, there was a span of 4 bases. The germline V gene encodes CDR1 SEHNR and CDR2 FQNEAQ (reference sequence). The CDR3: CASSLIPDTQYF. Written as DNA, the CDR3 is TGTGCCAGCAGCTTAATACCAGATACGCAGTATTTT.

This chain joins TRBV13 and TRBJ2-2, with 7 bases matching TRBD2. Germline V gene data show CDR1 as PRHDT and CDR2 as FYEKMQ (reference sequence). This CDR3 has 14 amino acids. V lost 6 bases and J lost 3; bases outside the gene matches: 4. CDR3: CASRAGVYTGELFF. CDR3 nucleotide sequence: TGTGCCAGCAGGGCGGGGGTCTACACCGGGGAGCTGTTTTTT.

The chain joins TRBV2 to TRBJ2-7, with D perhaps TRBD2 (6 bases). The CDR3 runs to 14 residues. Trimming took off 6 bases at V and 2 bases at J, with 14 bases between the two ends. CDR1 and CDR2 from the germline V gene are SNHLY and FYNNEI. The CDR3 nucleotides read TGTGCCAGCAGGGCCGGGACTTTCACCTACGAGCAGTACTTC. This codes for CASRAGTFTYEQYF.

This clonotype was detected a few times. CDR3 sequence: CASSLASGGSSYNEQFF. The DNA of the CDR3 is TGTGCCAGCAGCTTAGCAAGTGGCGGAAGCTCCTACAATGAGCAGTTCTTC. This chain joins TRBV7-8 and TRBJ2-1; no firm D call. Trimming pared 0 bases from V and 0 bases from J, leaving 12 bases between. Germline lookup yields CDR1 SGHVS and CDR2 FQNEAQ. The CDR3 has 17 amino acids.

This chain joins TRBV9 and TRBJ2-3, with D possibly being TRBD1 (6 bases). The V gene lost 1 base and the J gene lost 4 bases, with 10 bases spanning the gap. Germline loops: CDR1 SGDLS, CDR2 YYNGEE. This CDR3 is built from 14 residues. CDR3 sequence reads: CASSVTGRPDTQYF. As DNA, the CDR3 is TGTGCCAGCAGCGTAACAGGGCGGCCAGATACGCAGTATTTT. Using reference TRBV9 and TRBJ2-3 for the parts outside the CDR3, the full variable domain is DSGVTQTPKHLITATGQRVTLRCSPRSGDLSVYWYQQSLDQGLQFLIQYYNGEERAKGNILERFSAQQFPDLHSELNLSSLELGDSALYFCASSVTGRPDTQYFGPGTRLTVL.

The genes are TRBV7-2 and TRBJ1-4; 9 bases match TRBD1. Trimming took 5 bases from V and 11 from J; bases not matched to a gene: 6. Germline loops: CDR1 SGHTA, CDR2 FQGNSA. The CDR3 totals 13 residues. The CDR3 protein is CASSPGTGFKLFF. The CDR3, as DNA: TGTGCCAGCAGCCCCGGGACAGGGTTTAAACTGTTTTTT. Based on the CDR3 plus reference TRBV7-2 and TRBJ1-4, the full variable domain is GAGVSQSPSNKVTEKGKDVELRCDPISGHTALYWYRQSLGQGLEFLIYFQGNSAPDKSGLPSDRFSAERTGGSVSTLTIQRTQQEDSAVYLCASSPGTGFKLFFGSGTQLSVL.

This rearrangement joins TRBV20-1 to TRBJ2-7, with D possibly matching TRBD2 (5 bases). Deletions cut 1 base from V and 2 bases from J, with 12 bases between. CDR3 length: 14 amino acids. CDR1 DFQATT and CDR2 SNEGSKA come from the germline V gene (reference sequence). CDR3 protein: CSARARGQAYEQYF. The CDR3 DNA follows: TGCAGTGCTAGAGCCCGGGGTCAGGCCTACGAGCAGTACTTC.

Comments on this clonotype: A read error may produce the germline difference seen at one junction end. The genes are TRBV5-1 and TRBJ2-7, with 7 positions matching TRBD1. Germline V lookup: CDR1 SGHRS, CDR2 YFSETQ. The CDR3 has 15 amino acids. CDR3 nucleotide sequence: TGCGTCAGCAGCCCGACGACAGGGATGACCTACGAGCAGTACTTC. Encoded protein: CVSSPTTGMTYEQYF.

J is TRBJ2-7 and V is TRBV20-1; 12 bases map to TRBD2. V lost 1 base to trimming and J lost 7 bases; unmatched junction nucleotides: 8. Germline CDR1 and CDR2: DFQATT and SNEGSKA (reference sequence). The CDR3 loop spans 15 amino acids. This CDR3 is CSARVASGGAFEQYF. CDR3 nucleotides: TGCAGTGCTAGAGTGGCTAGCGGGGGGGCCTTTGAGCAGTACTTC.

This clonotype was seen a handful of times. DNA for the CDR3: TGTGCCACCAGCAGGACAGGGGGACTGGGGTATAATTCACCCCTCCACTTT. As protein: CATSRTGGLGYNSPLHF. The V gene is TRBV15, the J gene TRBJ1-6; TRBD1 agrees at 9 bases. The V gene end was trimmed by 3 bases and the J gene end by 4 bases; junction bases not matched to a gene: 7. CDR1 is LNHNV and CDR2 is YYDKDF in the germline V gene (reference sequence). This CDR3 has 17 amino acids.

This clonotype has a count of ten or more. The chain recombines TRBV3-1 with TRBJ2-4, with D unresolved. With 4 bases removed from V and 7 bases from J, the gap between germline ends came to 8 bases. Germline loops: CDR1 LGHDT, CDR2 YNNKEL (reference sequence). There are 12 residues in the CDR3. CDR3 sequence reads: CASSRDRNIQYF. The CDR3 DNA reads TGTGCCAGCAGCCGAGACCGCAACATTCAGTACTTC.